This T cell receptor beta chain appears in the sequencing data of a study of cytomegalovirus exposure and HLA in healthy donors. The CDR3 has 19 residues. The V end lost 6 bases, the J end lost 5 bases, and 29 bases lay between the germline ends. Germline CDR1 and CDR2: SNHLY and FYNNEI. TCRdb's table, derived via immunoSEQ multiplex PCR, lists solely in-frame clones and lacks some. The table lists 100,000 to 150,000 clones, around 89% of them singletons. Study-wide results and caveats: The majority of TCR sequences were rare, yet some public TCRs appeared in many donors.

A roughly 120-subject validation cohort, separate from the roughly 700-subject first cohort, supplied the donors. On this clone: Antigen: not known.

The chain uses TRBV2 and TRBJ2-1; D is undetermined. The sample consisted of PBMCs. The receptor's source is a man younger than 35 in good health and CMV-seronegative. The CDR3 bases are TGTGCCAGCAGGCCGGCCGTCGGAGTATTGACGGCGGTCAACAATGAGCAGTTCTTC. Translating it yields CASRPAVGVLTAVNNEQFF.